This TCR beta chain originates from a study of blood T cell repertoires in COVID-19. Study at large: Acute and convalescent COVID-19 samples came from the United States, Italy and Spain. PBMCs, B-cell-depleted T cells, or T cells provided the cDNA or gDNA that made up the material.

Seattle cases were enrolled at active infection and followed longitudinally. The CDR3 runs to 15 residues. In germline, CDR1 is SGHRS, CDR2 YFSETQ. Trimming stripped 2 bases from V and 1 base from J, with 9 bases between. Under the authors' procedure: Reference gene primer amplification in the assay estimated nucleated cell counts. Only in-frame clones appear in the TCRdb table, and some are missing; sequencing was by immunoSEQ multiplex PCR. The DNA gave D and trimming, while V, J and clone size come from that table. The table shows 50,000 to 80,000 clones, with roughly three quarters occurring only once.

The source of this sequence is a man aged 55 to 69 with COVID-19, enrolled during active disease. The chain carries TRBV5-1 and TRBJ2-2, with D tentatively TRBD2 (6 bases). Sequenced input: peripheral blood. DNA for the CDR3: TGCGCCAGCAGCTTAGGGCGGGAGAACACCGGGGAGCTGTTTTTT. Its protein is CASSLGRENTGELFF.